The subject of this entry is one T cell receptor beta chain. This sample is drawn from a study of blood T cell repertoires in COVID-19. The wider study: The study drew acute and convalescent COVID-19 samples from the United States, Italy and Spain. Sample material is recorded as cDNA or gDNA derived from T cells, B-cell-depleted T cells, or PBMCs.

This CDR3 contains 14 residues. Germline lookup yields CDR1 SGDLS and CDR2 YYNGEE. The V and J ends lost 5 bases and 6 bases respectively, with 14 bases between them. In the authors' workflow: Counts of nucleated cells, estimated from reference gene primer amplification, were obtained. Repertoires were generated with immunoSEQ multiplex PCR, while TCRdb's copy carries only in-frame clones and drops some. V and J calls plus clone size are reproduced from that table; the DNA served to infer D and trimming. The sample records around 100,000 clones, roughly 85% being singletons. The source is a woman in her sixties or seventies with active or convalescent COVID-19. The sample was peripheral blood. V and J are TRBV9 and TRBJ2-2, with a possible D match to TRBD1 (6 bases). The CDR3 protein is CASRRGQSSGELFF. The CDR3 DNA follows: TGTGCCAGCAGACGAGGACAGTCCTCCGGGGAGCTGTTTTTT.